This T cell receptor (beta chain) was documented in a study of blood T cell repertoires in COVID-19. At the level of the study: Whether acute or convalescent, the COVID-19 samples came from the United States, Italy and Spain.

Only in-frame clones appear in the TCRdb table, and some are missing; sequencing was by immunoSEQ multiplex PCR. The repertoire includes 60,000 to 75,000 clones, 70% to 90% of them detected once, and roughly 18% sits in the top ten. This CDR3 region has 14 residues. Germline V gives CDR1 SEHNR, CDR2 FQNEAQ (reference sequence). Turning to this clone: Its ends do not fully match the called genes, so a read error is possible.

The sample comprised peripheral blood. This clonotype originated in a woman aged 80 or over with acute or convalescent COVID-19. The chain combines TRBV7-9 with TRBJ2-7; 7 bases are shared with TRBD1. CDR3 region: CASSLDRGSNEQYF. Written as DNA, the CDR3 is TGTGCCAGCAGCTTAGACAGGGGCTCCAACGAGCAGTACTTC. The full variable domain, with the rest looked up from reference TRBV7-9 and TRBJ2-7, is DTGVSQNPRHKITKRGQNVTFRCDPISEHNRLYWYRQTLGQGPEFLTYFQNEAQLEKSRLLSDRFSAERPKGSFSTLEIQRTEQGDSAMYLCASSLDRGSNEQYFGPGTRLTVT.